Listed here are 32 T cell receptor beta chains from one sample, sequenced in a study of blood T cell repertoires in COVID-19. Sequenced by immunoSEQ multiplex PCR; TCRdb stores in-frame clones only, minus some. The profile shows roughly 200,000 clones, around 87% of them singletons. Sequencing used peripheral blood. Receptors originate from a man between 45 and 60 years old with acute or convalescent COVID-19.

The CDR3 loop reads CATSRDEVIGGEKQETQYF. For the CDR3, the DNA is TGTGCCACCAGCAGAGATGAAGTTATCGGGGGGGAAAAACAAGAGACCCAGTACTTC. This chain uses TRBV15 with TRBJ2-5; 8 bases agree with TRBD2. Trimming took 0 bases from V and 2 from J; bases not matched to a gene: 14. Germline lookup yields CDR1 LNHNV and CDR2 YYDKDF (reference sequence). The CDR3 covers 19 residues.

The chain recombines TRBV5-1 with TRBJ2-1; tentative D call: TRBD2 (5 bases). CDR1 and CDR2 (germline): SGHRS, YFSETQ. This CDR3 comprises 13 residues. V was cut by 0 bases and J by 7 bases, with 8 bases left in between. CDR3 loop: CASSLGAENEQFF. Here the CDR3 DNA reads TGCGCCAGCAGCTTGGGAGCGGAGAATGAGCAGTTCTTC.

The rearrangement uses TRBV5-4 and TRBJ2-3, with TRBD2 as a possible D gene (6 bases). Trimming removed 4 bases from V and 1 base from J, with 16 bases in between. Germline V gene data show CDR1 as SGHNT and CDR2 as YYREEE (reference sequence). There are 16 residues in the CDR3. CDR3 sequence reads: CASSTKRVRGTDTQYF. The CDR3 nucleotides read TGTGCCAGCAGCACCAAGCGGGTCCGAGGCACAGATACGCAGTATTTT. Complete variable domain (other parts from reference TRBV5-4 and TRBJ2-3): ETGVTQSPTHLIKTRGQQVTLRCSSQSGHNTVSWYQQALGQGPQFIFQYYREEENGRGNFPPRFSGLQFPNYSSELNVNALELDDSALYLCASSTKRVRGTDTQYFGPGTRLTVL.

The rearrangement joins TRBV4-1 to TRBJ2-3; 8 bases are a match to TRBD2. In germline, CDR1 is MGHRA, CDR2 YSYEKL. Losses at the gene ends were 6 bases for V and 0 bases for J; bases not matched to a gene: 20. The CDR3 is made up of 20 amino acids. The CDR3 loop reads CASRAFWAGGGATSTDTQYF. The CDR3 bases are TGCGCCAGCAGGGCGTTTTGGGCGGGAGGTGGCGCGACTAGCACAGATACGCAGTATTTT.

This clone was counted once. CDR3 nucleotides: TGTGCCAGCAGCTTGGCCGGGACTAGCGGGAGGCCAGATACGCAGTATTTT. The encoded protein is CASSLAGTSGRPDTQYF. This chain uses TRBV5-6 with TRBJ2-3, with 15 bases that match TRBD2. CDR1 and CDR2 (germline): SGHDT, YYEEEE. V shed 0 bases, J shed 4 bases, and the junction held 3 bases outside the gene matches. The CDR3 covers 17 residues.

The J gene is TRBJ1-1, the V gene TRBV10-3, with D unclear. Trimming took off 6 bases at V and 1 base at J, with 12 bases between the two ends. CDR3 length: 14 residues. Germline V gene data show CDR1 as ENHRY and CDR2 as SYGVKD. The CDR3 DNA reads as TGTGCCATCAGAACCTCAGCGGCGAACACTGAAGCTTTCTTT. It encodes CAIRTSAANTEAFF.

This chain connects TRBV24-1 to TRBJ2-1; 11 nucleotides line up with TRBD2. CDR1 and CDR2 from the germline V gene are KGHDR and SFDVKD. V lost 0 bases and J lost 8; bases outside the gene matches: 5. CDR3 length: 16 amino acids. The DNA of the CDR3 is TGTGCCACCAGTGATTTGGGGTTAGCGGGAGGGGATGAGCAGTTCTTC. As protein: CATSDLGLAGGDEQFF.

The chain combines TRBV5-6 with TRBJ2-3, with 12 bases matching TRBD2. The CDR3 has 15 amino acids. V was pared by 7 bases and J by 7 bases, with 10 bases of the junction left unmatched. The germline V gene has CDR1 SGHDT and CDR2 YYEEEE. DNA for the CDR3: TGTGCCAGCGGCGGACTAGCGGGGAGGTATAATACGCAGTATTTT. It encodes CASGGLAGRYNTQYF.

V and J are TRBV30 and TRBJ2-1; 12 positions match TRBD2. The CDR3 totals 15 residues. V was pared by 1 base and J by 7 bases, with 5 bases of the junction left unmatched. The V gene's germline CDR1 is GTSNPN and CDR2 SVGIG (reference sequence). Here the CDR3 DNA reads TGTGCCTGGAGTGGTGTGACTAGCGGGAGTAATGAGCAGTTCTTC. This encodes CAWSGVTSGSNEQFF.

This clone was seen a few times. The J gene is TRBJ1-1, the V gene TRBV18; perhaps TRBD1 as D (6 bases). V was pared by 4 bases and J by 6 bases, with 12 bases between. The CDR3 extends over 13 amino acids. CDR1 and CDR2 (germline): KGHSH, LQKENI. CDR3 sequence reads: CASSRRDNAEAFF. In DNA, the CDR3 is TGTGCCAGCTCACGCCGGGACAACGCTGAAGCTTTCTTT.

This clone was observed a single time. The chain carries TRBV29-1 and TRBJ1-3; D is uncertain. The CDR3 totals 13 residues. Trimming removed 5 bases from V and 0 bases from J, with 8 bases in between. The V gene's germline CDR1 is SQVTM and CDR2 ANQGSEA. This CDR3 reads CSVWSDSGNTIYF. In DNA form, the CDR3 reads TGCAGCGTTTGGAGTGACTCTGGAAACACCATATATTTT.

This clone was seen more than once but under ten times. The chain uses TRBV28 and TRBJ1-1; D is ambiguous. The CDR3 extends over 12 amino acids. The V end was cut by 3 bases, the J end by 8 bases, with 10 bases between. Per germline, CDR1 MDHEN and CDR2 SYDVKM. CDR3 protein: CASSFLGGEAFF. The CDR3, as DNA: TGTGCCAGCAGTTTCCTAGGTGGGGAAGCTTTCTTT.

The chain combines TRBV5-1 with TRBJ2-5; D is uncertain. Germline V lookup: CDR1 SGHRS, CDR2 YFSETQ. Trimming shortened V by 2 bases and J by 5 bases, and 13 bases separated the two germline ends. This CDR3 region has 14 residues. The CDR3: CASSFELTEETQYF. CDR3 in DNA: TGCGCCAGCAGCTTCGAACTAACGGAGGAGACCCAGTACTTC.

The chain employs TRBV6-1 and TRBJ1-2; possibly TRBD1 for D (6 bases). The V end was cut by 3 bases, the J end by 3 bases, with 14 bases between. The CDR3 totals 15 residues. Germline CDR1 reads MNHNS; CDR2 reads SASEGT. CDR3: CASSEYRVMDYGYTF. The CDR3 DNA reads TGTGCCAGCAGTGAGTACAGGGTGATGGACTATGGCTACACCTTC.

The rearrangement links TRBV5-1 to TRBJ2-2; a possible D gene is TRBD2 (6 bases). This CDR3 comprises 15 residues. Per germline, CDR1 SGHRS and CDR2 YFSETQ. V was shortened by 4 bases and J by 6 bases, with 16 bases between the two germline ends. Here the CDR3 DNA reads TGCGCCAGCAGCGCTTGGAGGGAGTCGCCCGGGGAGCTGTTTTTT. It specifies CASSAWRESPGELFF.

The rearrangement links TRBV18 to TRBJ2-3; no reliable D call. V was trimmed by 4 bases and J by 0 bases, leaving 11 bases between them. CDR3 size: 15 residues. CDR1 KGHSH and CDR2 LQKENI come from the germline V gene. CDR3 region: CASSHSTESTDTQYF. The CDR3 nucleotides are TGTGCCAGCTCACACTCGACGGAGAGCACAGATACGCAGTATTTT.

This rearrangement joins TRBV7-6 to TRBJ1-3, with D possibly matching TRBD1 (6 bases). CDR1 is SGHVS and CDR2 is FNYEAQ in the germline V gene. This CDR3 region has 16 residues. V lost 1 base, J lost 0 bases, and 10 bases lay in between. The CDR3 here is CASSLGTASSGNTIYF. The CDR3 DNA reads TGTGCCAGCAGCTTAGGGACAGCAAGCTCTGGAAACACCATATATTTT.

This chain joins TRBV7-9 and TRBJ2-3; 8 nucleotides agree with TRBD1. Germline CDR1 reads SEHNR; CDR2 reads FQNEAQ (reference sequence). V was clipped by 1 base and J by 6 bases; unmatched bases: 0. The CDR3 length is 13 residues. CDR3 in amino acids: CASSLDRGDTQYF. The CDR3 nucleotides read TGTGCCAGCAGCTTAGACAGGGGGGATACGCAGTATTTT.

As DNA, the CDR3 is TGCGCCAGCAGCTTGATCCTAGCGGGAGGGCCCGGTGAGCAGTTCTTC. Translation gives CASSLILAGGPGEQFF. The J gene is TRBJ2-1, the V gene TRBV5-1; TRBD2 aligns across 12 bases. This CDR3 has 16 residues. The J segment lost 9 bases and the V segment lost 1 base, leaving 8 bases of the junction unmatched. Germline loops: CDR1 SGHRS, CDR2 YFSETQ.

The V call is TRBV18, the J call TRBJ1-2; 8 positions match TRBD1. This CDR3 spans 15 amino acids. The V and J ends lost 5 bases and 4 bases, in that order; junction bases with no gene match: 9. In germline, CDR1 is KGHSH, CDR2 LQKENI. CDR3 amino acids: CASSIGTGSFYGYTF. The CDR3 DNA is TGTGCCAGCTCAATTGGGACAGGCTCTTTCTATGGCTACACCTTC. Variable domain in full (rest from reference TRBV18 and TRBJ1-2): NAGVMQNPRHLVRRRGQEARLRCSPMKGHSHVYWYRQLPEEGLKFMVYLQKENIIDESGMPKERFSAEFPKEGPSILRIQQVVRGDSAAYFCASSIGTGSFYGYTFGSGTRLTVV.

This chain's CDR3 is CASSLGENTEAFF. The CDR3 bases are TGTGCCAGCAGTCTCGGGGAGAACACTGAAGCTTTCTTT. The chain joins TRBV11-1 to TRBJ1-1, with D unresolved. CDR3 length: 13 residues. Germline V gives CDR1 SGHAT, CDR2 FQDESV (reference sequence). V was pared by 6 bases and J by 1 base, with 9 bases between.

This clone occurred once. CDR3 amino acids: CASSRSGTRGPETQYF. The CDR3 region has the DNA TGTGCCAGCAGTCGATCCGGGACTAGGGGGCCAGAGACCCAGTACTTC. The J gene is TRBJ2-5, the V gene TRBV6-6; D perhaps matches TRBD2 (8 bases). Germline CDR1 MNHNY, CDR2 SVGAGI (reference sequence). The CDR3 has 16 residues. Trimming left V 5 bases short and J 4 bases short, with 20 bases between.

The genes are TRBV30 and TRBJ2-2, with TRBD1 identical over 9 bases. V trimming: 1 base; J trimming: 3 bases; junction bases outside the gene matches: 3. Germline CDR1 and CDR2: GTSNPN and SVGIG (reference sequence). There are 15 residues in the CDR3. CDR3 region: CAWSEGDRDTGELFF. DNA for the CDR3: TGTGCCTGGAGTGAGGGGGACAGGGACACCGGGGAGCTGTTTTTT.

The chain has TRBV13 and TRBJ2-5; 9 bases are shared with TRBD2. This CDR3 comprises 16 residues. After removal of 5 bases from V and 4 bases from J, the junction contained 11 bases not matched to a gene. CDR1 and CDR2 from the germline V gene are PRHDT and FYEKMQ (reference sequence). The CDR3 loop reads CASSRTTSGGGETQYF. The CDR3 nucleotides read TGTGCCAGCAGCCGGACGACTAGCGGTGGGGGAGAGACCCAGTACTTC.

This chain joins TRBV15 and TRBJ1-4; D is unclear. From germline, CDR1 is LNHNV and CDR2 YYDKDF (reference sequence). V gave up 3 bases and J gave up 6 bases, with 2 bases separating them. The CDR3 runs 11 residues. CDR3 coding DNA: TGTGCCACCAGCAGCTATGAAAAACTGTTTTTT. This sequence encodes CATSSYEKLFF. Variable domain in full (rest from reference TRBV15 and TRBJ1-4): DAMVIQNPRYQVTQFGKPVTLSCSQTLNHNVMYWYQQKSSQAPKLLFHYYDKDFNNEADTPDNFQSRRPNTSFCFLDIRSPGLGDTAMYLCATSSYEKLFFGSGTQLSVL.

V gene TRBV6-5 combines with J gene TRBJ2-3; a weak D match, TRBD1 (6 bases). V was clipped by 0 bases and J by 6 bases, with 16 bases between them. The CDR3 consists of 16 residues. The germline CDR1 and CDR2 sequences are MNHEY and SVGAGI. This chain's CDR3 is CASSYSGEGVWDTQYF. In DNA form, the CDR3 reads TGTGCCAGCAGTTACTCGGGCGAGGGGGTATGGGATACGCAGTATTTT.

The J gene is TRBJ2-7, the V gene TRBV5-1, with D possibly matching TRBD1 (6 bases). Germline CDR1 and CDR2: SGHRS and YFSETQ. The germline V and J ends were trimmed by 0 bases and 0 bases, with 10 bases remaining between them. The CDR3 is made up of 15 amino acids. CDR3 nucleotide sequence: TGCGCCAGCAGCTTGGACAGGGTCAGCTCCTACGAGCAGTACTTC. Encoded protein: CASSLDRVSSYEQYF.

This clone has more than one count but fewer than ten. The V call is TRBV5-8, the J call TRBJ1-1; possible D gene TRBD1, 5 bases. V shed 8 bases and J shed 2 bases, with 7 bases lying between them. This CDR3 contains 11 residues. CDR1 and CDR2 (germline): SGHTS, YDEGEE. The CDR3: CASTGNTEAFF. The CDR3 DNA reads as TGTGCCAGTACAGGCAACACTGAAGCTTTCTTT.

V usage is TRBV4-2 and J usage is TRBJ2-2, with D possibly matching TRBD1 (6 bases). V gave up 6 bases and J gave up 1 base, with 9 bases separating them. Germline V gene data show CDR1 as LGHNA and CDR2 as YNFKEQ. The CDR3 has 14 residues. The CDR3 region is CASSGRGNTGELFF. The CDR3 bases are TGTGCCAGCAGTGGCAGGGGGAACACCGGGGAGCTGTTTTTT.

This chain joins TRBV19 and TRBJ2-1, with a tentative D call TRBD1 (6 bases). Germline V gene data show CDR1 as LNHDA and CDR2 as SQIVND (reference sequence). The CDR3 spans 17 residues. V was shortened by 4 bases and J by 5 bases, with 21 bases between the two germline ends. The CDR3 is CASSRGSGASVHNEQFF. The CDR3 DNA sequence: TGTGCCAGTAGTAGGGGCTCAGGGGCGAGCGTCCACAATGAGCAGTTCTTC.

This clone was seen a handful of times. This chain links TRBV6-6 with TRBJ2-1; weak D call: TRBD2 (6 bases). The CDR3 contains 16 residues. V lost 10 bases to trimming and J lost 1 base, with 20 bases between them. The germline gives CDR1 MNHNY, CDR2 SVGAGI (reference sequence). CDR3 amino acids: CATGSSAGYSYNEQFF. The CDR3 DNA follows: TGTGCCACCGGGAGTTCGGCGGGCTATTCCTACAATGAGCAGTTCTTC.

The chain is built from TRBV4-1 and TRBJ1-5, with D uncertain. The CDR3 has 16 amino acids. V was cut by 0 bases and J by 3 bases, with 12 bases left in between. The germline gives CDR1 MGHRA, CDR2 YSYEKL. The CDR3 DNA reads TGCGCCAGCAGCCAAGACCCCCGGGTACCCAATCAGCCCCAGCATTTT. Translated: CASSQDPRVPNQPQHF.